Listed below are T cell receptor beta chains from one sample, sequenced in a study of blood T cell repertoires in COVID-19. Sequencing used immunoSEQ multiplex PCR; TCRdb keeps in-frame clones, though not all of them. Here the sample spans approximately 14,000 clones, approximately 83% being singletons. The sample consisted of peripheral blood. These receptors were taken from a human donor in a cohort sampled during active COVID-19. The CDR3 runs from the conserved cysteine through the conserved F or W. Fields, in order: V gene, CDR3 protein.

V: TRBV4-3; CDR3: CASSQAPGLGETQYF
V: TRBV10-3; CDR3: CASGRDTDNTEAFF
V: TRBV4-2; CDR3: CASSQAGAQETQYF
V: TRBV5-1; CDR3: CASSLVPGSTDTQYF
V: TRBV6-5; CDR3: CASRSRGPPNEKLFF
V: TRBV18; CDR3: CASSPDPQGMNTEAFF
V: TRBV5-1; CDR3: CASSWDRSTDTQYF
V: TRBV7-7; CDR3: CASSLGRDRNEKLFF
V: TRBV5-1; CDR3: CASSPDRANIQYF
V: TRBV7-2; CDR3: CASSLGQTPNYGYTF
V: TRBV11-2; CDR3: CASRKREFSTDTQYF
V: TRBV5-1; CDR3: CASSLEASETQYF
V: TRBV6-2/TRBV6-3; CDR3: CASSYSGRGNQPQHF
V: TRBV7-9; CDR3: CASIRDGSLTDTQYF
V: TRBV3-1/TRBV3-2; CDR3: CASSRGGLEGYTF
V: TRBV28; CDR3: CASSFPTSGTSYNEQFF
V: TRBV5-4; CDR3: CASSLNSRGTEAFF
V: TRBV11-2; CDR3: CASSLATSSNTGELFF
V: TRBV5-4; CDR3: CASSLGGGGSHEQYF
V: TRBV5-4; CDR3: CASSLSSGGASRYGYTF
V: TRBV4-3; CDR3: CASSQAPFPGPGLAGYNEQFF
V: TRBV4-1; CDR3: CASSQDLRQGEVSPLHF
V: TRBV5-8; CDR3: CASSLMGREDRDTQYF
V: TRBV7-9; CDR3: CASSNTTGWQPQHF
V: TRBV14; CDR3: CASSPGLAGAYEQYF
V: TRBV7-2; CDR3: CASRRGGQGRMNTEAFF
V: TRBV11-1; CDR3: CASSLGDSGDDEKLFF
V: TRBV30; CDR3: CAWSQGLAAQETQYF
V: TRBV5-1; CDR3: CASSPTQTGAETQYF
V: TRBV18; CDR3: CASSPRTGGPYEQYF
V: TRBV29-1; CDR3: CSVEALAGEVNIQYF
V: TRBV5-6; CDR3: CASSLSGGQQPQHF
V: TRBV19; CDR3: CASSGGTSGHPSTDTQYF
V: TRBV7-2; CDR3: CASSASGLEETQYF
V: TRBV4-1; CDR3: CASSQVEGAWYEQYF
V: TRBV5-1; CDR3: CASSLDGRQETQYF
V: TRBV5-1; CDR3: CASSLVTGGLSYNEQFF
V: TRBV29-1; CDR3: CSVDRANYGYTF
V: TRBV7-3; CDR3: CASSSSGGSGNTIYF
V: TRBV2; CDR3: CASSPDRGYQETQYF
V: TRBV13; CDR3: CASSFGRGQETQYF
V: TRBV23-1; CDR3: CASSLIRDRDPNEQYF
V: TRBV2; CDR3: CASRGGTLIDTQYF
V: TRBV4-2; CDR3: CASSQGTLAESSTDTQYF
V: TRBV5-6; CDR3: CASGLRGTGKNIQYF
V: TRBV5-1; CDR3: CASTQGLDYNEQFF
V: TRBV30; CDR3: CAWSDWAGDTQYF
V: TRBV19; CDR3: CASSSRTSGDLSTDTQYF
V: TRBV30; CDR3: CAWIGGSGNTIYF
V: TRBV9; CDR3: CASSVAAGAGNTIYF
V: TRBV7-2; CDR3: CASSLGVGGALETQYF
V: TRBV6-5; CDR3: CASSTGQEFYGYTF
V: TRBV29-1; CDR3: CSVGGTGGETQYF
V: TRBV7-3; CDR3: CASSSLGTEQETQYF